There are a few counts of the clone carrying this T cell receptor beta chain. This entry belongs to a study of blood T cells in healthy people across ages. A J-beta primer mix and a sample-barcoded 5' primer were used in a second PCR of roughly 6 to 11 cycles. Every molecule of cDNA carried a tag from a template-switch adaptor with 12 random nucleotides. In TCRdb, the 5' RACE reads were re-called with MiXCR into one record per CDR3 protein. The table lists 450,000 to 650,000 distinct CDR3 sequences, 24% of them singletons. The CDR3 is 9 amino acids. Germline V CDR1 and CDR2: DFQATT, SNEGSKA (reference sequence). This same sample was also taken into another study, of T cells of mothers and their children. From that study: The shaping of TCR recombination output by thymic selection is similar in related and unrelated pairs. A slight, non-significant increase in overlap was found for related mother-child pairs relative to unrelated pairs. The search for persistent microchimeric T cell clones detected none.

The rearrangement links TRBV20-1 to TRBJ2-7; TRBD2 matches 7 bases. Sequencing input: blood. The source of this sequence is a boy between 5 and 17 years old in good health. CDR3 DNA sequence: TGCACCGGGGGGTACGAGCAGTACTTC. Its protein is CTGGYEQYF.